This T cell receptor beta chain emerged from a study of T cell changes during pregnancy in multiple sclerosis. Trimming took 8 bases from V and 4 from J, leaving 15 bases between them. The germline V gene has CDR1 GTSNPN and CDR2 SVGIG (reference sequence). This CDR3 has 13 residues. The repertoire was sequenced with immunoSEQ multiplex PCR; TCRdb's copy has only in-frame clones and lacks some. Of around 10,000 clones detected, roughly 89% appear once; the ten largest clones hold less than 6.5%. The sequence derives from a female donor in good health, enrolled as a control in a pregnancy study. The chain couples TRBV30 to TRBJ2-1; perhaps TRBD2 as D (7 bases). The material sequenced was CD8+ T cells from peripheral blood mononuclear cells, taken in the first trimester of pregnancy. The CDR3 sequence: CARPGEGYNEQFF. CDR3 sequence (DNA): TGTGCCCGCCCAGGGGAGGGATACAATGAGCAGTTCTTC.